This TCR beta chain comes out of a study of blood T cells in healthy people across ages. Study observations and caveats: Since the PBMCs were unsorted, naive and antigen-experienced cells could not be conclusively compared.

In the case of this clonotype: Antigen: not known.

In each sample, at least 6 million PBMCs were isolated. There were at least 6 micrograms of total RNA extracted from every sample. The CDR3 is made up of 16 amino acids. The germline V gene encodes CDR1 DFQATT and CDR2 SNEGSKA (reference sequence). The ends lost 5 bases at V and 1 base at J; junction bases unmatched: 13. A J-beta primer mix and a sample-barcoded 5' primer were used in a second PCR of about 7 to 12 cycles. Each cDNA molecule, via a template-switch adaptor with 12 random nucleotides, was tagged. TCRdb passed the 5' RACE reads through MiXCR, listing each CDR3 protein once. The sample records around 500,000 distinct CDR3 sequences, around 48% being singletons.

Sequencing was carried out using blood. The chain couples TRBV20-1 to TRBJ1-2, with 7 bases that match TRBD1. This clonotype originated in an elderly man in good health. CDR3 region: CSAPSPRDRNNYGYTF. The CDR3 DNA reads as TGCAGTGCTCCTTCCCCCCGGGACAGAAATAACTATGGCTACACCTTC.